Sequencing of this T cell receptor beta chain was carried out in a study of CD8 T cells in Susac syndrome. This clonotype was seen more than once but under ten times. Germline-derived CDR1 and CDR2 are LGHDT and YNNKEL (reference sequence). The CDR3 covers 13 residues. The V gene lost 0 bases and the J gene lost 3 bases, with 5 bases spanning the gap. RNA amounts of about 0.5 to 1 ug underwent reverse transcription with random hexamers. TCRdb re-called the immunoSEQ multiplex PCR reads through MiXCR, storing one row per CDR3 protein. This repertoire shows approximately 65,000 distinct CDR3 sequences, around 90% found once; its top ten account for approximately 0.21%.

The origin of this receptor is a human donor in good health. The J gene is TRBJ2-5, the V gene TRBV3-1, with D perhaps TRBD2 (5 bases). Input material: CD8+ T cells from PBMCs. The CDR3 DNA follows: TGTGCCAGCAGCCAAGACGGGGAAGAGACCCAGTACTTC. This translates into CASSQDGEETQYF.